This T cell receptor beta chain was recovered during a study of cytomegalovirus exposure and HLA in healthy donors. Study outcomes and limitations: An Asian-associated ancestry cluster reportedly showed fewer N-insertions than the approximately 690-donor mean in a later analysis.

Trimming left V 6 bases short and J 4 bases short, with 15 bases between. Germline loops: CDR1 SNHLY, CDR2 FYNNEI. CDR3 length: 15 amino acids. Primers: 60 Vbeta forward and 13 Jbeta reverse. The assay was immunoSEQ multiplex PCR, and TCRdb's table has in-frame clones only and misses some. The repertoire includes some 40,000 clones, roughly three quarters of them detected once, and around 3.9% sits in the top ten. This clone was seen a handful of times. What it binds is unknown. The sequencing input was PBMCs. V and J are TRBV2 and TRBJ1-4; D perhaps matches TRBD1 (6 bases). This sequence was found in a man aged 35 to 55 in good health and CMV-seronegative. The CDR3 nucleotides read TGTGCCAGCAGCTATACAGGGCTCCTTAATGAAAAACTGTTTTTT. Amino acid sequence: CASSYTGLLNEKLFF.